The following is a T cell receptor beta chain sequence with its context. This clone showed up just once. Its antigen is still unknown. Base qualities are not provided; no much larger clone lies one nucleotide away. In the paper's terms, the time point label means: cells obtained before transplantation from donor or recipient. CD3+CD4+ and CD3+CD8+ populations were FACS-sorted from unstimulated pre-transplant donor and recipient cells taken from spleen or lymph nodes. This sample was taken from a study of graft-versus-host responses after intestinal transplantation (dated by TCRdb to about 2021). About the full investigation: Multivisceral, liver-intestinal, or isolated intestinal transplants were received by the recipients. Every recipient was given anti-thymocyte globulin induction, then maintenance tacrolimus and steroids for about 3 years. A peak of at least 4% donor T cells among recipient peripheral blood mononuclear cells was the definition used for donor T cell macrochimerism. Rather than being sequenced by the commercial service, samples from three later patients were sequenced in-house on an Illumina MiSeq and processed with MiXCR. After intestinal transplantation, graft-versus-host and host-versus-graft alloreactive T cell clones were followed in the graft, circulation and bone marrow using bulk TCR-beta CDR3 sequencing. Of the roughly 26 intestinal transplant recipients enrolled in the cohort, one of whom was a retransplant, a few patients without pretransplant specimens were excluded. Alloreactive clones were identified by sequencing pre-transplant mixed lymphocyte reaction products and comparing them with unstimulated pre-transplant donor and recipient T cells. Findings and caveats that apply to the study as a whole: Conclusions were limited by the relatively low number and heterogeneity of intestinal transplant patients. Early after transplant, peak levels of circulating GvH clones were associated with declines in HvG clones. In patients with donor T cell macrochimerism, the allografts had high GvH to HvG T cell clonal ratios. GvH clones turned up in recipient bone marrow, with some appearing earlier in ileal mucosa or blood, a pattern consistent with an intestinal mucosal origin.

The library relied on the immunoSEQ multiplex PCR assay. For most patients, genomic DNA was isolated using the Qiagen DNeasy Blood and Tissue Kit and was shipped frozen to Adaptive Biotechnologies for TCR sequencing. For most patients, high-throughput TCR-beta CDR3 sequencing of genomic DNA was performed by Adaptive Biotechnologies. As for the authors' bioinformatics: Adaptive's ImmunoSEQ software supplied the TCR sequencing data for 18 patients, while MiXCR and VDJtools were used to process a few other patients. CD4 versus CD8 sorting errors were corrected by removing sequences found in both subsets at a frequency ratio below 5:1. CDR3 nucleotide sequences shared between donor and recipient were removed because the origin of such sequences could not be assigned. To count as alloreactive, a clone needed at least 2-fold expansion over unstimulated cells and a minimum CFSE-low frequency of 0.002% (template counts) or 0.001% (read counts). Mappable clones were those detected in sequenced pre-transplant spleen, lymph node, or MLR CFSE-low populations of the donor or recipient. Cumulative frequency of alloreactive clones was calculated as a percentage of all sequences weighted by copy number. TCRdb obtained this table from immuneACCESS and retained in-frame rearrangements with V and J assigned. These tables miss some clones; where compared with another copy, unresolved V genes account for less than half of the shortfall, and the remainder is unexplained. V, J and clone size are taken as reported in that table, and D and trimming were inferred from the DNA itself. In this sample the table shows around 110,000 clones, roughly 90% of which occur a single time. The ten largest account for less than 0.8% of the sample.

Material: unstimulated CD4+ T cells sorted from spleen or lymph node cells, obtained before transplant. The TCR was taken from a human donor who was the organ donor for an intestinal transplant.

The DNA reads TGCGCCAGCAGTAGAGTGCAGGGTACGAACACTGAAGCTTTCTTT. Its translation reads: CASSRVQGTNTEAFF. The chain is assembled from TRBV10-2 and TRBJ1-1, and the D gene may be TRBD1, 5 bases matching. The germline V gene specifies WSHSY as CDR1 and SAAADI as CDR2. The CDR3 runs 15 amino acids, cysteine and phenylalanine included. Only CDR3 DNA remains: 45 bases, in frame from the first base. V gives up 5 bases and J gives up 1 base, and the segment between their germline ends measures 14 bases.